This T cell receptor beta chain was sequenced for a study of identical twins. Whole-study findings and limits: Out-of-frame sharing of TCR alpha in monozygotic twins was underestimated by models.

MiXCR, applied by TCRdb to the 5' RACE reads, yields one record per CDR3 protein. The data contain 150,000 or so distinct CDR3 sequences, approximately 4% of them singletons. This clonotype was counted at least ten times. Its antigen remains unknown. Germline loops: CDR1 SGHRS, CDR2 YFSETQ. The ends lost 3 bases at V and 2 bases at J; junction bases unmatched: 11. This CDR3 is built from 17 residues. The receptor was derived from a man between 18 and 35 years old in good health. Material for sequencing was memory T cells sorted from blood. This chain links TRBV5-1 with TRBJ2-7; 10 bases match TRBD2. The DNA of the CDR3 is TGCGCCAGCAGCTGGGGGCCAGCGGGAGGGGGGACCTACGAGCAGTACTTC. Its protein product is CASSWGPAGGGTYEQYF.